The source of this T cell receptor beta chain is a study of T cells expressing NK-cell markers. Study details: The TCR beta repertoires originated in sorted CD3+CD56+NKG2C+, CD3+CD56+NKG2C- and CD3+CD56-NKG2C+ T cells. The eight sequenced donors comprised seven who were HCMV-seropositive and one who was seronegative. Study-level points and caveats: Also leading the CD3+CD56-NKG2C+ fraction in several donors were these clonotypes.

Remarks on this clonotype: Its antigen is unknown.

cDNA encoding TCR beta was synthesized via 5'RACE template switching incorporating UMIs. TCRdb re-called the 5' RACE reads and gives one entry per CDR3 protein, without DNA. The sample table sets out some 450,000 distinct CDR3 sequences. The sample was blood T cells: a sorted CD56 or NKG2C T cell subset, CD4+ or CD8+ T cells, or bulk PBMC T cells (not recorded which). The receptor was derived from a woman between 18 and 70 years old in good health.

This CDR3 is CASSQEGGYGYTF. The rearrangement uses TRBV4-1 and TRBJ1-2; TCRdb's assignment of TRBD1 cannot be checked, as there is no DNA. The CDR3 loop spans 13 amino acids. The germline CDR1 and CDR2 sequences are MGHRA and YSYEKL.